Each of the 24 T cell receptor beta chains below was sequenced from the same sample in a study of control samples from healthy donors and cancer patients. Profiling relied on immunoSEQ multiplex PCR, and the TCRdb table lists in-frame clones only, not all of them. The sample lists 70,000 to 95,000 clones; roughly nine tenths were seen once. The sequencing input was blood. Receptors were obtained from a woman aged 25 to 45 in good health.

The rearrangement links TRBV18 to TRBJ2-5; 8 nucleotides line up with TRBD1. Germline values: CDR1 KGHSH, CDR2 LQKENI. The CDR3 is made up of 15 amino acids. The junction had 4 bases not matched to a gene; V was cut back by 4 bases and J by 0 bases. The CDR3 nucleotides are TGTGCCAGCTCACGTAGGACAGGGCACCAAGAGACCCAGTACTTC. Translated, it gives CASSRRTGHQETQYF.

V is TRBV6-1 and J is TRBJ2-7; tentatively, D is TRBD1 or TRBD2 (6 bases each). Trimming shortened V by 1 base and J by 3 bases, and 16 bases separated the two germline ends. CDR1 is MNHNS and CDR2 is SASEGT in the germline V gene. The CDR3 sequence is 16 residues long. The CDR3 region has the DNA TGTGCCAGCAGTGAAGGACACCTCGGGGGCAACTACGAGCAGTACTTC. Translated: CASSEGHLGGNYEQYF.

The chain employs TRBV6-5 and TRBJ1-2; D gene unclear. Deletions cut 8 bases from V and 4 bases from J, with 11 bases between. This CDR3 comprises 12 residues. The germline V gene has CDR1 MNHEY and CDR2 SVGAGI. CDR3 nucleotide sequence: TGTGCCAGCCTGACTGCCAGCTATGGCTACACCTTC. Protein product: CASLTASYGYTF.

This sequence joins TRBV2 and TRBJ1-1, with 9 bases aligning to TRBD1. J lost 1 base, V lost 6 bases, and 9 bases had no gene match. There are 16 residues in the CDR3. The germline CDR1 and CDR2 sequences are SNHLY and FYNNEI. The CDR3 DNA sequence: TGTGCCAGCAGGCCACAGGGGGCTTCAGGGAACACTGAAGCTTTCTTT. Residues: CASRPQGASGNTEAFF. Together with reference TRBV2 and TRBJ1-1, the CDR3 gives the full variable domain: EPEVTQTPSHQVTQMGQEVILRCVPISNHLYFYWYRQILGQKVEFLVSFYNNEISEKSEIFDDQFSVERPDGSNFTLKIRSTKLEDSAMYFCASRPQGASGNTEAFFGQGTRLTVV.

The chain uses TRBV20-1 and TRBJ1-5; D not certain. V was shortened by 7 bases and J by 7 bases, with 11 bases between the two germline ends. Germline V gene data show CDR1 as DFQATT and CDR2 as SNEGSKA (reference sequence). The CDR3 extends over 11 amino acids. CDR3 residues: CSVGVQQPQHF. The CDR3 nucleotides read TGCAGTGTCGGGGTGCAACAGCCCCAGCATTTT.

The rearrangement uses TRBV7-9 and TRBJ2-7; D is undetermined. The length of the CDR3 is 13 residues. Germline CDR1 and CDR2: SEHNR and FQNEAQ (reference sequence). V was cut by 6 bases and J by 5 bases, with 14 bases left in between. CDR3 in amino acids: CASRPTTKDEQYF. The CDR3 DNA sequence: TGTGCCAGCAGACCGACCACGAAGGACGAGCAGTACTTC.

This chain links TRBV12-3 or TRBV12-4 with TRBJ1-2; D is undetermined. Trimming shortened V by 2 bases and J by 2 bases, and 6 bases separated the two germline ends. The length of the CDR3 is 13 residues. CDR3 coding DNA: TGTGCCAGCAGTTTAACAGAAAACTATGGCTACACCTTC. Its protein is CASSLTENYGYTF.

The chain recombines TRBV7-9 with TRBJ1-1; the D gene is possibly TRBD1 (6 bases). V lost 5 bases to trimming and J lost 4 bases, with 14 bases between them. The CDR3 runs 14 residues. The germline CDR1 and CDR2 sequences are SEHNR and FQNEAQ (reference sequence). Written as DNA, the CDR3 is TGTGCCAGCAGCGGCAGGGGTAGTATCACTGAAGCTTTCTTT. Translated, it gives CASSGRGSITEAFF.

The chain recombines TRBV6-4 with TRBJ2-1, with a tentative D call TRBD1 (5 bases). Germline CDR1 MRHNA, CDR2 SNTAGT. The CDR3 has 18 amino acids. V lost 1 base to trimming and J lost 2 bases, with 18 bases between them. The CDR3 DNA reads TGTGCCAGCAGTGACTTTGGGGCAGGGTCGATCCCCTACAATGAGCAGTTCTTC. Its protein is CASSDFGAGSIPYNEQFF.

This chain uses TRBV19 with TRBJ1-6, with D uncertain. The CDR3 totals 16 residues. The V end lost 2 bases, the J end lost 6 bases, and 14 bases lay between the germline ends. CDR1 LNHDA and CDR2 SQIVND come from the germline V gene (reference sequence). For the CDR3, the DNA is TGTGCCAGTAGTATAATAGCGCGGGGAATTAATTCACCCCTCCACTTT. Amino acid sequence: CASSIIARGINSPLHF.

Here the CDR3 DNA reads TGTGCCAGCTCACCAACTTTGGGGACCGGGGAGCAGTTCTTC. It yields the protein CASSPTLGTGEQFF. The chain couples TRBV18 to TRBJ2-1; either TRBD1 or TRBD2 may supply D (5 bases each). Germline V gene sequence: CDR1 KGHSH, CDR2 LQKENI. Trimming left V 2 bases short and J 10 bases short, with 15 bases between. CDR3 length equals 14 residues.

The chain recombines TRBV6-5 with TRBJ1-4; 9 bases fit TRBD1. Trimming removed 6 bases from V and 8 bases from J; junction bases left unmatched: 10. The germline CDR1 and CDR2 sequences are MNHEY and SVGAGI. This CDR3 spans 15 amino acids. CDR3 sequence reads: CASRIIGTGLEKLFF. CDR3 sequence (DNA): TGTGCCAGCAGGATCATTGGGACAGGGCTCGAAAAACTGTTTTTT.

V gene TRBV19 combines with J gene TRBJ1-3, with D maybe TRBD1 (6 bases). Deletions cut 3 bases from V and 3 bases from J, with 12 bases between. There are 15 residues in the CDR3. Germline-derived CDR1 and CDR2 are LNHDA and SQIVND (reference sequence). This CDR3 reads CASSIGQGSGNTIYF. CDR3 bases: TGTGCCAGTAGTATTGGTCAGGGGAGTGGAAACACCATATATTTT.

The V call is TRBV7-6, the J call TRBJ1-6; tentative D call: TRBD1 (5 bases). V lost 3 bases and J 8 bases, leaving 14 bases between the germline ends. The germline gives CDR1 SGHVS, CDR2 FNYEAQ. CDR3 length: 15 residues. CDR3 sequence (DNA): TGTGCCAGCAGCTTGGGACGGCGAGGGGATTCACCCCTCCACTTT. Protein: CASSLGRRGDSPLHF.

For the CDR3, the DNA is TGTGCCAGCAGCTTGGACTCCTTGGGGAATGAGCAGTTCTTC. This gives the protein CASSLDSLGNEQFF. The chain couples TRBV7-3 to TRBJ2-1; the D gene is possibly TRBD2 (5 bases). The CDR3 is made up of 14 amino acids. Germline loops: CDR1 SGHTA, CDR2 FQGTGA. V lost 3 bases and J lost 7, with 13 bases in between.

The J gene is TRBJ2-6, the V gene TRBV29-1, with 8 bases identical to TRBD1. Germline V gives CDR1 SQVTM, CDR2 ANQGSEA. The CDR3 runs 15 residues. V trimming: 7 bases; J trimming: 0 bases; junction bases outside the gene matches: 5. The DNA for the CDR3 is TGCAGCGCGGGGACAGGAAACTCTGGGGCCAACGTCCTGACTTTC. It yields the protein CSAGTGNSGANVLTF.

The chain recombines TRBV7-9 with TRBJ2-3, with D tentatively TRBD2 (5 bases). Between the trimmed V and J ends, which lost 4 bases and 2 bases, there was a span of 16 bases. Per germline, CDR1 SEHNR and CDR2 FQNEAQ (reference sequence). The CDR3 spans 16 residues. CDR3 nucleotide sequence: TGTGCCAGCAGCTCCCGGGTGTTTAGCGTCACAGATACGCAGTATTTT. This codes for CASSSRVFSVTDTQYF.

This rearrangement joins TRBV7-9 to TRBJ2-4; D is possibly TRBD2 (5 bases). The CDR3 spans 11 residues. V was shortened by 3 bases and J by 11 bases, with 8 bases between the two germline ends. From germline, CDR1 is SEHNR and CDR2 FQNEAQ (reference sequence). DNA of the CDR3: TGTGCCAGCAGCTTTCGGGAAGTTCAGTACTTC. The encoded protein is CASSFREVQYF.

The chain links TRBV4-1 to TRBJ2-7, with TRBD2 matching 15 bases. With 0 bases clipped from V and 3 bases from J, the junction kept 18 bases outside the gene matches. Germline V lookup: CDR1 MGHRA, CDR2 YSYEKL. CDR3 length: 22 residues. The CDR3 spells CASSQDIPQPGLAGGELYEQYF. In nucleotides, the CDR3 is TGCGCCAGCAGCCAAGACATTCCTCAGCCGGGACTAGCGGGAGGAGAGCTCTACGAGCAGTACTTC.

The rearrangement uses TRBV6-5 and TRBJ2-4, with 9 positions matching TRBD1. Germline assignment: CDR1 MNHEY and CDR2 SVGAGI. The CDR3 extends over 14 amino acids. V trimming: 8 bases; J trimming: 4 bases; junction bases outside the gene matches: 6. The CDR3 reads CASQGTGMKNIQYF. For the CDR3, the DNA is TGTGCCAGCCAGGGGACAGGGATGAAAAACATTCAGTACTTC.

CDR3 sequence: CASSLRSAGSEQFF. The DNA of the CDR3 is TGTGCCAGCAGCCTCAGAAGTGCGGGAAGTGAGCAGTTCTTC. The chain couples TRBV7-9 to TRBJ2-1; weak D call: TRBD2 (6 bases). The CDR3 covers 14 residues. Trimming shortened V by 5 bases and J by 9 bases, and 17 bases separated the two germline ends. Germline V CDR1 and CDR2: SEHNR, FQNEAQ (reference sequence).

The gene calls are TRBV18 and TRBJ2-7; a possible D gene is TRBD1 (6 bases). Germline loops: CDR1 KGHSH, CDR2 LQKENI. Trimming left V 3 bases short and J 3 bases short, with 12 bases between. The CDR3 runs to 14 residues. The CDR3: CASSPRTDNYEQYF. CDR3 nucleotide sequence: TGTGCCAGCTCACCCCGGACAGACAACTACGAGCAGTACTTC.

This clone was seen just once. In DNA, the CDR3 is TGTGCCACCAGGGGGCAGGCGGGCACTGAAGCTTTCTTT. The encoded protein is CATRGQAGTEAFF. This chain connects TRBV24-1 to TRBJ1-1, with D perhaps TRBD1 (5 bases). The germline gives CDR1 KGHDR, CDR2 SFDVKD. Trimming pared 7 bases from V and 4 bases from J, leaving 12 bases between. The CDR3 totals 13 residues.

The V call is TRBV29-1, the J call TRBJ1-5, with D possibly matching TRBD1 (5 bases). There are 15 residues in the CDR3. V lost 4 bases and J 0 bases, leaving 13 bases between the germline ends. Looked up from germline, CDR1 is SQVTM and CDR2 is ANQGSEA. The CDR3 DNA reads as TGCAGCGTTGTACCTGGGACTGATAGCAATCAGCCCCAGCATTTT. This sequence encodes CSVVPGTDSNQPQHF.